The 18 T cell receptor beta chains below come from one sample, sequenced in a study of neoadjuvant nivolumab and ipilimumab in lung cancer. TCRdb's copy holds only in-frame clones and misses some; the assay was immunoSEQ multiplex PCR. The table lists 17,000 or so clones, around 77% of them singletons, with under 8.5% in the top ten. Sequencing used tumor tissue, obtained after neoadjuvant nivolumab, alone or with ipilimumab, at or shortly before surgery. The receptors were sampled from an adult with non-small cell lung cancer.

The chain uses TRBV6-1 and TRBJ2-3, with a weak D call TRBD1 (6 bases). Per the germline V gene, CDR1 is MNHNS and CDR2 is SASEGT. The ends were cut back, 2 bases at V and 8 bases at J, with 8 bases in the middle. The CDR3 consists of 12 residues. CDR3 sequence: CASSEIGGTQYF. CDR3 DNA: TGTGCCAGCAGTGAAATAGGGGGTACGCAGTATTTT.

The chain employs TRBV6-5 and TRBJ2-2, with D maybe TRBD1 (6 bases). The length of the CDR3 is 12 residues. Between the trimmed V and J ends, which lost 6 bases and 6 bases, there was a span of 8 bases. Germline loops: CDR1 MNHEY, CDR2 SVGAGI. The DNA for the CDR3 is TGTGCCAGCAGCACAGGGTCCGGGGAGCTGTTTTTT. This codes for CASSTGSGELFF.

The sample holds one count of this clone. The rearrangement uses TRBV9 and TRBJ1-1; 12 nucleotides align to TRBD1. With V trimmed by 2 bases and J by 4 bases, 18 bases remained unmatched. Germline assignment: CDR1 SGDLS and CDR2 YYNGEE. The CDR3 loop spans 20 amino acids. CDR3 residues: CASSVDGTGGDGRGGTEAFF. In DNA form, the CDR3 reads TGTGCCAGCAGCGTTGATGGGACAGGGGGCGATGGTAGGGGTGGCACTGAAGCTTTCTTT.

The rearrangement joins TRBV4-3 to TRBJ2-1; D is undetermined. Germline assignment: CDR1 LGHNA and CDR2 YSLEER. Trimming left V 1 base short and J 5 bases short, with 9 bases between. The length of the CDR3 is 14 residues. This CDR3 is CASSQGDQDNEQFF. CDR3 coding DNA: TGCGCCAGCAGCCAAGGAGATCAGGACAATGAGCAGTTCTTC.

This clone has a single count. This chain joins TRBV5-1 and TRBJ2-2, with no clear D. CDR1 is SGHRS, CDR2 YFSETQ, per germline. This CDR3 comprises 16 residues. Trimming took off 4 bases at V and 0 bases at J, with 13 bases between the two ends. The CDR3 bases are TGCGCCAGCAGCGCAACACAGTTACCGAACACCGGGGAGCTGTTTTTT. Its translation: CASSATQLPNTGELFF.

The chain links TRBV4-2 to TRBJ1-1; 7 bases agree with TRBD1. V shed 4 bases, J shed 1 base, and the junction held 3 bases outside the gene matches. The CDR3 loop spans 14 amino acids. From germline, CDR1 is LGHNA and CDR2 YNFKEQ. CDR3 sequence reads: CASSRPGGNTEAFF. The DNA for the CDR3 is TGTGCCAGCAGCCGGCCAGGGGGGAACACTGAAGCTTTCTTT.

The chain is built from TRBV12-5 and TRBJ2-7; 10 nucleotides align to TRBD2. CDR3 length equals 14 residues. Germline-derived CDR1 and CDR2 are LGHNT and FRNRAP. The V and J ends lost 3 bases and 4 bases, in that order; junction bases with no gene match: 3. The chain's CDR3 is CASGFSGGRYEQYF. CDR3 coding DNA: TGTGCTAGTGGTTTTAGCGGGGGGAGATACGAGCAGTACTTC.

The chain combines TRBV19 with TRBJ1-6; a weak D match, TRBD1 (5 bases). V was trimmed by 3 bases and J by 8 bases, leaving 11 bases between them. Germline lookup yields CDR1 LNHDA and CDR2 SQIVND (reference sequence). This CDR3 contains 14 residues. The CDR3 DNA follows: TGTGCCAGTAGTATGACAGAAATCTATTCACCCCTCCACTTT. Residues: CASSMTEIYSPLHF. The variable domain in full, completed from reference TRBV19 and TRBJ1-6, reads DGGITQSPKYLFRKEGQNVTLSCEQNLNHDAMYWYRQDPGQGLRLIYYSQIVNDFQKGDIAEGYSVSREKKESFPLTVTSAQKNPTAFYLCASSMTEIYSPLHFGNGTRLTVT.

The chain carries TRBV7-2 and TRBJ2-5; possible D gene TRBD2, 5 bases. The CDR3 contains 15 residues. V lost 4 bases, J lost 0 bases, and 12 bases lay in between. The germline V gene has CDR1 SGHTA and CDR2 FQGNSA. The CDR3: CASSSRSGYQETQYF. The DNA of the CDR3 is TGTGCCAGCAGCTCCCGATCGGGGTACCAAGAGACCCAGTACTTC.

The rearrangement joins TRBV7-8 to TRBJ2-1; 9 bases fit TRBD2. The germline CDR1 and CDR2 sequences are SGHVS and FQNEAQ. V shed 1 base and J 8 bases; nucleotides not matched to a gene: 9. This CDR3 comprises 16 residues. CDR3 sequence (DNA): TGTGCCAGCAGCTTAGGTCTAGCGGGGATTCTGGATGAGCAGTTCTTC. Translated: CASSLGLAGILDEQFF.

V and J are TRBV9 and TRBJ2-3, with D perhaps TRBD2 (5 bases). This CDR3 is 18 amino acids long. Trimming took off 3 bases at V and 2 bases at J, with 22 bases between the two ends. Germline CDR1 reads SGDLS; CDR2 reads YYNGEE. This CDR3 reads CASSADRRRAPNTDTQYF. The CDR3 region has the DNA TGTGCCAGCAGCGCCGATAGGAGGCGCGCTCCGAACACAGATACGCAGTATTTT.

The table lists this clone with a few counts. The chain recombines TRBV6-5 with TRBJ1-6; no clear D gene. This CDR3 has 14 residues. The germline V gene encodes CDR1 MNHEY and CDR2 SVGAGI. V dropped 7 bases and J dropped 9 bases, with 16 bases sitting between them. CDR3 bases: TGTGCCAGCACCGAAGACGGCTCCGGTTCACCCCTCCACTTT. Its translation is CASTEDGSGSPLHF.

The rearrangement uses TRBV9 and TRBJ2-3, with TRBD2 identical over 7 bases. Per the germline V gene, CDR1 is SGDLS and CDR2 is YYNGEE. The CDR3 is 14 residues long. The junction had 3 bases not matched to a gene; V was cut back by 0 bases and J by 5 bases. The CDR3 sequence is CASSVEGLLDTQYF. The CDR3 nucleotides are TGTGCCAGCAGCGTAGAGGGACTACTAGATACGCAGTATTTT.

The V call is TRBV6-6, the J call TRBJ1-5; D ambiguous. V was clipped by 5 bases and J by 4 bases, with 12 bases between them. Germline V gene lookup returns CDR1 MNHNY and CDR2 SVGAGI (reference sequence). The CDR3 is 14 amino acids. The CDR3 loop is CASSEEGGNQPQHF. The CDR3 DNA is TGTGCCAGCAGTGAGGAGGGCGGTAATCAGCCCCAGCATTTT.

The chain recombines TRBV7-2 with TRBJ1-2; 12 bases agree with TRBD1. Germline CDR1 SGHTA, CDR2 FQGNSA. CDR3 size: 16 residues. V lost 5 bases, J lost 2 bases, and 6 bases stayed unmatched. The chain's CDR3 is CASSTRDRGRNYGYTF. The CDR3 DNA follows: TGTGCCAGCAGCACCCGGGACAGGGGGCGAAACTATGGCTACACCTTC.

This clone has only a few counts. V is TRBV18 and J is TRBJ1-4; D perhaps matches TRBD1 (5 bases). CDR1 is KGHSH and CDR2 is LQKENI in the germline V gene. Trimming pared 4 bases from V and 7 bases from J, leaving 10 bases between. The CDR3 extends over 13 amino acids. The CDR3 loop reads CASSLGTVEKLFF. The DNA for the CDR3 is TGTGCCAGCTCACTGGGGACGGTTGAAAAACTGTTTTTT. Looking up the rest from reference TRBV18 and TRBJ1-4 gives the full variable domain: NAGVMQNPRHLVRRRGQEARLRCSPMKGHSHVYWYRQLPEEGLKFMVYLQKENIIDESGMPKERFSAEFPKEGPSILRIQQVVRGDSAAYFCASSLGTVEKLFFGSGTQLSVL.

This clone was recorded once. The DNA of the CDR3 is TGCGCCAGCAGCTTGGGGCAGGCGTTCATGAACACTGAAGCTTTCTTT. It is translated as CASSLGQAFMNTEAFF. J is TRBJ1-1 and V is TRBV5-1; D remains ambiguous. The germline V and J ends were trimmed by 0 bases and 0 bases, with 12 bases remaining between them. The germline V gene encodes CDR1 SGHRS and CDR2 YFSETQ. The CDR3 totals 16 residues.

The chain links TRBV6-6 to TRBJ1-5; D gene unclear. The CDR3 totals 13 residues. Germline-derived CDR1 and CDR2 are MNHNY and SVGAGI (reference sequence). Trimming removed 2 bases from V and 0 bases from J, with 2 bases in between. The CDR3 nucleotides read TGTGCCAGCAGTTACGGTAGCAATCAGCCCCAGCATTTT. This gives the protein CASSYGSNQPQHF.